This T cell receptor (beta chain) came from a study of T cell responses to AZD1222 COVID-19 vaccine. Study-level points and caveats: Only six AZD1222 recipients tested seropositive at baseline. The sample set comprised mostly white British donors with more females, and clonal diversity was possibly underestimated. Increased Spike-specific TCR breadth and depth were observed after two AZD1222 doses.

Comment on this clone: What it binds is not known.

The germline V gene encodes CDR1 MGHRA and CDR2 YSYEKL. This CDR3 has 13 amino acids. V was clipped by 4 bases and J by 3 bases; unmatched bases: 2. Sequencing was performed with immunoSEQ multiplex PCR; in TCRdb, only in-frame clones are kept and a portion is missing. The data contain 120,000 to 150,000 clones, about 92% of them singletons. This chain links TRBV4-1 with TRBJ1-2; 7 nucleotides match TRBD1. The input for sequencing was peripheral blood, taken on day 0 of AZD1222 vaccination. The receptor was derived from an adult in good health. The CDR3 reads CASSLDRDYGYTF. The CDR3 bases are TGCGCCAGCAGCCTCGACAGGGACTATGGCTACACCTTC.